The rows below give T cell receptor beta chains drawn from one sample of a study of cytomegalovirus exposure and HLA in healthy donors. The assay was immunoSEQ multiplex PCR, and TCRdb's table has in-frame clones only and misses some. The sample comprises 150,000 to 200,000 clones, almost 80% of which are singletons, and just under 1% rests with the top ten. Material: PBMCs. These receptors originate from a woman aged 45 to 65 in good health and CMV-seropositive. CDR3s include the opening cysteine and the closing phenylalanine or tryptophan. D genes are given only for firm matches. A row's size may be missing; if present it is once, few, many or a size class.

D: TRBD1; size: .; V: TRBV7-2; J: TRBJ2-1; DNA: TGTGCCAGCAGCGACAGGGGATCCTACAATGAGCAGTTCTTC; CDR3: CASSDRGSYNEQFF
D: TRBD1; size: .; V: TRBV10-3; J: TRBJ1-5; DNA: TGTGCCACCTCAAACGGACAGGGGGCTTTTAGCAATCAGCCCCAGCATTTT; CDR3: CATSNGQGAFSNQPQHF
D: .; size: .; V: TRBV6-5; J: TRBJ2-2; DNA: TGTGCCAGCAAGAGGTCGGTCGCGAACACCGGGGAGCTGTTTTTT; CDR3: CASKRSVANTGELFF
D: TRBD2; size: few; V: TRBV4-1; J: TRBJ2-1; DNA: TGCGCCAGCGGGGAGGGATTTTACAATAATCGGGACAATGAGCAGTTCTTC; CDR3: CASGEGFYNNRDNEQFF
D: TRBD1; size: once; V: TRBV5-6; J: TRBJ1-1; DNA: TGTGCCAGCAGCTCCCGACAGGGCTGGACTGAAGCTTTCTTT; CDR3: CASSSRQGWTEAFF
D: .; size: .; V: TRBV6-1; J: TRBJ1-5; DNA: TGTGCCAGCAGTGAACCGGCAGGTGTGTATAGCAATCAGCCCCAGCATTTT; CDR3: CASSEPAGVYSNQPQHF
D: TRBD1; size: once; V: TRBV7-9; J: TRBJ2-7; DNA: TGTGCCAGCAGCTTAAACAGGGGTCAAATCTACGAGCAGTACTTC; CDR3: CASSLNRGQIYEQYF
D: .; size: .; V: TRBV18; J: TRBJ1-4; DNA: TGTGCCAGCTCAGAGGGCAGTATAATGGAGGATGAAAAACTGTTTTTT; CDR3: CASSEGSIMEDEKLFF
D: TRBD1; size: .; V: TRBV5-1; J: TRBJ1-1; DNA: TGCGCCAGCGGAACGACAGGGGAGACTGAAGCTTTCTTT; CDR3: CASGTTGETEAFF
D: TRBD1; size: .; V: TRBV28; J: TRBJ1-2; DNA: TGTGCCAGCAGTCCTCCGAGGGGGCCTGGAGGCTACACCTTC; CDR3: CASSPPRGPGGYTF
D: .; size: .; V: TRBV28; J: TRBJ1-1; DNA: TGTGCCAGCAGTTTAAGCAGGGTAGGTGAAGCTTTCTTT; CDR3: CASSLSRVGEAFF
D: .; size: .; V: TRBV2; J: TRBJ1-2; DNA: TGTGCCAGCAGCGACGGGAGCAGCGAATTCTATGGCTACACCTTC; CDR3: CASSDGSSEFYGYTF
D: .; size: .; V: TRBV6-5; J: TRBJ2-7; DNA: TGTGCCAGCACCGACCCAGGGGTCTACGAGCAGTACTTC; CDR3: CASTDPGVYEQYF
D: TRBD2; size: .; V: TRBV27; J: TRBJ2-1; DNA: TGTGCCAGCATTCTACTCCTAGCGGGAGGTTACAATGAGCAGTTCTTC; CDR3: CASILLLAGGYNEQFF
D: .; size: .; V: TRBV2; J: TRBJ1-1; DNA: TGTGCCAGCAGGATTGCAGGGTATGAAGTGGGGACTGAAGCTTTCTTT; CDR3: CASRIAGYEVGTEAFF